One T cell receptor (beta chain) is described in this entry. Original methodology: Reference gene primer amplification gave estimated nucleated cell counts. Profiling relied on immunoSEQ multiplex PCR, and the TCRdb table lists in-frame clones only, not all of them. That table gives V, J and clone size, and the DNA gave D and trimming. Of roughly 250,000 clones listed, around 80% are singletons. This sample was taken from a study of blood T cell repertoires in COVID-19. The overall study: Sites in the United States, Italy and Spain provided acute and convalescent COVID-19 samples. PBMCs, B-cell-depleted T cells, or T cells were the source of the cDNA or gDNA that made up the material.

The CDR3 is made up of 15 amino acids. Germline V gene data show CDR1 as SGDLS and CDR2 as YYNGEE. Trimming removed 0 bases at V and 5 bases at J, with 13 bases between. J is TRBJ2-3 and V is TRBV9, with D possibly TRBD1 on 6 matching bases. Sequencing used peripheral blood. The TCR sequence derives from a woman aged 40 to 50 with active or convalescent COVID-19. DNA for the CDR3: TGTGCCAGCAGCGTAGTCTCAGGGGAACGAGATACGCAGTATTTT. The encoded protein is CASSVVSGERDTQYF.